This TCR beta chain came from a study of human T cells and chemical hapten exposure. Study conclusions and caveats: Expanded TCRs were compared with controls, and the expanded TCRs formed significantly more large CDR3 similarity clusters.

Noted time point: patch test 2, 6 weeks after DPC sensitization. Treatment described: therapeutic diphenylcyclopropenone sensitization with weekly scalp DPC. This clonotype was found many times. Its antigen is not known. V was clipped by 4 bases and J by 4 bases, with 20 bases between them. The CDR3 contains 15 residues. CDR1 and CDR2 (germline): SQVTM, ANQGSEA. The study's library attached unique molecular identifiers to single cDNA molecules. TCRdb reprocessed the RACE reads with MiXCR, giving one entry per CDR3 protein. The data hold some 100,000 distinct CDR3 sequences, with roughly a tenth observed a single time.

This clonotype was obtained from a woman between 40 and 55 years old with alopecia areata. Some clones in this sample may be carry-over from other donors' samples. The specimen was whole blood, collected in connection with sensitization to the hapten diphenylcyclopropenone (DPC). The V call is TRBV29-1, the J call TRBJ2-7, with unresolved D. CDR3 protein: CSVASTTRNPYEQYF. The CDR3 DNA reads as TGCAGCGTTGCGTCCACGACACGGAATCCTTACGAGCAGTACTTC.